Shown below are 5 T cell receptor beta chains from a single sample sequenced in a study of preoperative IRX-2 immunotherapy in early breast cancer. Treatment of the sample: preoperative locoregional IRX-2 cytokine immunotherapy. This table comes from immunoSEQ multiplex PCR, and its TCRdb copy is limited to in-frame clones, with some not included. The table shows approximately 30,000 clones, with about 90% occurring only once. Source: tumor tissue, taken after IRX-2 immunotherapy. The receptors were gathered from a human donor with breast cancer.

V and J are TRBV7-1 and TRBJ1-3, with 11 bases lining up with TRBD1. TRBV7-1 qualifies as an ORF whose function is uncertain. The junction had 14 bases not matched to a gene; V was cut back by 6 bases and J by 4 bases. The CDR3 is 18 residues long. CDR3 nucleotides: TGTGCCAGCAGTCCTCAATCCGGGACAGGGGGTTCCGGAAACACCATATATTTT. Its protein is CASSPQSGTGGSGNTIYF.

The V gene is TRBV12-1, the J gene TRBJ1-1; the tabulated D call, TRBD1, remains unverified against the DNA. TRBV12-1 is termed a pseudogene. This CDR3 region has 14 residues. CDR3 loop: CASSSRTGGLEAFF. Written as DNA, the CDR3 is TGTGCCAGCAGCTCCCGGACAGGGGGTCTCGAAGCTTTCTTT.

The rearrangement uses TRBV11-3 and TRBJ2-5; TRBD2 matches 8 bases. Germline V gene sequence: CDR1 SGHNT, CDR2 YENEEA. The V gene end was trimmed by 4 bases and the J gene end by 5 bases; junction bases not matched to a gene: 9. This CDR3 region has 15 residues. In DNA form, the CDR3 reads TGTGCCAGCAGCTCGCGGAGCGGGAGCCTGGAGACCCAGTACTTC. Translating it yields CASSSRSGSLETQYF.

The rearrangement uses TRBV6-8 and TRBJ2-3, with 11 bases that match TRBD2. The V gene's germline CDR1 is MNHGY and CDR2 SAAAGT. With V trimmed by 5 bases and J by 2 bases, 3 bases remained unmatched. The CDR3 has 15 amino acids. CDR3 nucleotides: TGTGCCAGCAGTCCACTAGCGGGGGCCACAGATACGCAGTATTTT. Translation: CASSPLAGATDTQYF.

The chain recombines TRBV6-8 with TRBJ2-1, with D possibly TRBD1 on 6 matching bases. Trimming removed 2 bases at V and 6 bases at J, with 11 bases between. This CDR3 has 14 amino acids. Germline values: CDR1 MNHGY, CDR2 SAAAGT. CDR3 sequence (DNA): TGTGCCAGCAGTTACCTAGCCAGGGGCAATGAGCAGTTCTTC. It codes for CASSYLARGNEQFF.